This T cell receptor (beta chain) was sequenced for a study of blood T cell repertoires in COVID-19. Study information: Spain, Italy and the United States supplied samples that represented acute and convalescent COVID-19. T cells, B-cell-depleted T cells, or PBMCs provided the cDNA or gDNA that served as material.

Patients of the Seattle cohort, enrolled during active infection, were followed longitudinally. In the authors' workflow: Counts of nucleated cells, estimated from reference gene primer amplification, were obtained. Libraries were prepared by immunoSEQ multiplex PCR; TCRdb keeps only in-frame clonotypes and omits some of them. V and J calls and clone size are those listed in that table; D and trimming were worked out from the DNA. The table has roughly 410,000 clones, around 87% seen once. Germline assignment: CDR1 LNHDA and CDR2 SQIVND (reference sequence). V gave up 5 bases and J gave up 0 bases, with 5 bases separating them. This CDR3 contains 13 residues.

This sequence joins TRBV19 and TRBJ1-3; D gene uncertain. Material for sequencing was peripheral blood. This clonotype was sampled from a woman aged 55-70 years with COVID-19, enrolled during active disease. The CDR3 spells CASSRDSGNTIYF. In nucleotides, the CDR3 is TGTGCCAGTAGTCGGGACTCTGGAAACACCATATATTTT. Together with reference TRBV19 and TRBJ1-3, the CDR3 gives the full variable domain: DGGITQSPKYLFRKEGQNVTLSCEQNLNHDAMYWYRQDPGQGLRLIYYSQIVNDFQKGDIAEGYSVSREKKESFPLTVTSAQKNPTAFYLCASSRDSGNTIYFGEGSWLTVV.